What follows is one T cell receptor beta chain and its context. CDR1 is SNHLY and CDR2 is FYNNEI in the germline V gene. The CDR3 loop spans 13 amino acids. V lost 6 bases, J lost 5 bases, and 5 bases stayed unmatched. RNA transcripts gave rise to amplified TCR beta CDR3 regions. HTBI primers were used for first-round RT-PCR of the TCR CDR3. TCRdb re-analysed the multiplex PCR reads in MiXCR, keeping a single row per CDR3 protein. Of hundreds of thousands of distinct CDR3 sequences listed, approximately 40% are singletons. The data belong to a study of T cells in Graves' hyperthyroidism and ophthalmopathy. Diagnoses rested on clinical symptoms, serum thyroxine and TRAb, thyroid ultrasound and orbital computed tomography.

J is TRBJ2-7 and V is TRBV2; TRBD1 agrees at 9 bases. Sequences were obtained from blood. This clonotype was sampled from a man aged 18 to 30 with Graves' hyperthyroidism. CDR3 in amino acids: CASRTGGVHEQYF. CDR3 DNA: TGTGCCAGCAGGACAGGGGGGGTCCACGAGCAGTACTTC.